The clone carrying this TCR beta chain came up a few times. What it binds is not known. These data belong to a study of T-cell memory formation after mild COVID-19. About the research overall: Largely donor-specific sequence clusters came from a couple of donors. Overall study findings and caveats: Later expanders leaned CD4+, whereas day 15 to 85 contracting clones were balanced CD4/CD8.

V lost 0 bases, J lost 9 bases, and 8 bases lay in between. Per the germline V gene, CDR1 is LGHNA and CDR2 is YNFKEQ. The CDR3 has 13 amino acids. TCRalpha and TCRbeta libraries used 5'RACE with constant-segment primers and UMIs. TCRdb analysed the 5' RACE reads with MiXCR anew, one entry per CDR3 protein. The repertoire holds some 130,000 distinct CDR3 sequences, with over 15% as singletons. V is TRBV4-2 and J is TRBJ2-2; D is undetermined. This clonotype was obtained from a man younger than 35 who had mild COVID-19 (a few samples of this study predate the infection). Cell type and time point are not known. The source material was PBMCs or a T cell subset sorted from them (not recorded which). CDR3 coding DNA: TGTGCCAGCAGCCAAGAACTAAACTGGGAGCTGTTTTTT. Translated: CASSQELNWELFF.